This entry describes one T cell receptor (beta chain). The table came from immunoSEQ multiplex PCR; TCRdb's copy has only in-frame clones and leaves some out. This table has roughly 35,000 clones, 93% appearing once. These data come from a study of T cells in localized non-small cell lung cancer. The CDR3 has 16 residues. The gene calls are TRBV21-1 and TRBJ2-7. TRBV21-1 is a recognized pseudogene. This receptor was taken from an older female donor with stage I lung adenocarcinoma. The sequenced sample was peripheral blood, obtained before any cancer treatment. The CDR3 DNA reads TGTGCCAGCAGCAAAGGTCCCCGGATATGCTCCTACGAGCAGTACGTC. It translates to CASSKGPRICSYEQYV.